This TCR beta chain was identified during a study of siplizumab effects on memory and regulatory T cells. Assays covered around 100,000 TCR templates per sample. Libraries were prepared by immunoSEQ multiplex PCR; TCRdb keeps only in-frame clonotypes and omits some of them. Of about 75,000 clones in the sample, 93% are singletons; the top ten hold approximately 5.3%. Looked up from germline, CDR1 is LGHNA and CDR2 is YSLEER. The ends were cut back, 0 bases at V and 1 base at J, with 11 bases in the middle. The CDR3 consists of 16 residues. The gene calls are TRBV4-3 and TRBJ2-3, with D possibly TRBD2 on 5 matching bases. This TCR was recovered from a human donor in good health. Specimen: CD8+ T cells sorted from blood. Written as DNA, the CDR3 is TGCGCCAGCAGCCAAGATGAGGGAAGGGGCACAGATACGCAGTATTTT. Its protein is CASSQDEGRGTDTQYF.